These 7 T cell receptor beta chains were all obtained from the same sample, sequenced in a study of T cell responses to AZD1222 COVID-19 vaccine. Sequencing used immunoSEQ multiplex PCR; TCRdb keeps in-frame clones, though not all of them. The sample includes approximately 110,000 clones, around 87% of them seen just once. The input for sequencing was peripheral blood, taken on day 0 of AZD1222 vaccination. The receptors come from an adult in good health.

The chain employs TRBV18 and TRBJ2-7, with a weak D call TRBD1 (5 bases). The CDR3 extends over 12 amino acids. The germline V gene encodes CDR1 KGHSH and CDR2 LQKENI. Trimming removed 3 bases at V and 5 bases at J, with 8 bases between. The CDR3 protein is CASSPKTDEQYF. The CDR3 DNA sequence: TGTGCCAGCTCACCGAAGACAGACGAGCAGTACTTC.

V and J are TRBV6-5 and TRBJ1-4; 9 nucleotides line up with TRBD1. This CDR3 contains 16 residues. Unmatched junction bases numbered 6, after V lost 0 bases and J lost 7 bases. Germline values: CDR1 MNHEY, CDR2 SVGAGI. The DNA of the CDR3 is TGTGCCAGCAGTTACTCGTACAGGGGGCGCGGTGAAAAACTGTTTTTT. Amino acid sequence: CASSYSYRGRGEKLFF.

The chain is built from TRBV5-1 and TRBJ1-6; no definite D call. The germline V and J ends were trimmed by 5 bases and 6 bases, with 15 bases remaining between them. This CDR3 has 15 amino acids. Germline lookup yields CDR1 SGHRS and CDR2 YFSETQ. This CDR3 reads CASRKRGTGNSPLHF. As DNA, the CDR3 is TGCGCCAGCAGGAAACGAGGAACGGGTAATTCACCCCTCCACTTT.

The J gene is TRBJ2-3, the V gene TRBV7-8; D perhaps matches TRBD2 (6 bases). V was cut by 2 bases and J by 6 bases, with 18 bases left in between. The CDR3 has 16 amino acids. The germline V gene has CDR1 SGHVS and CDR2 FQNEAQ. This CDR3 is CASSLLGGRNEDTQYF. CDR3 in DNA: TGTGCCAGCAGCTTATTGGGGGGTAGAAATGAGGATACGCAGTATTTT.

The chain couples TRBV5-5 to TRBJ2-6; 11 nucleotides align to TRBD1. Germline CDR1 reads SGHKS; CDR2 reads YYEKEE (reference sequence). V shed 7 bases, J shed 3 bases, and the junction held 12 bases outside the gene matches. This CDR3 has 18 residues. The CDR3 DNA follows: TGTGCCAGCCTAACGGACAGGGGGCAGTCTGGTGGGGCCAACGTCCTGACTTTC. Translating gives CASLTDRGQSGGANVLTF.

The chain joins TRBV3-1 (or the pseudogene TRBV3-2) to TRBJ2-7, with 8 bases aligning to TRBD1. Germline assignment: CDR1 LGHDT and CDR2 YNNKEL (reference sequence). The CDR3 contains 12 residues. V was pared by 3 bases and J by 6 bases, with 1 base of the junction left unmatched. The CDR3 DNA is TGTGCCAGCAGCCAGACAGGGGTCGAGCAGTACTTC. Protein product: CASSQTGVEQYF.

This chain uses TRBV5-1 with TRBJ2-7; D may be TRBD1 (6 bases). The V gene's germline CDR1 is SGHRS and CDR2 YFSETQ. The ends were cut back, 1 base at V and 6 bases at J, with 8 bases in the middle. The CDR3 is made up of 12 amino acids. CDR3 sequence: CASSLTGTEQYF. The CDR3 nucleotides read TGCGCCAGCAGCTTGACAGGGACCGAGCAGTACTTC.